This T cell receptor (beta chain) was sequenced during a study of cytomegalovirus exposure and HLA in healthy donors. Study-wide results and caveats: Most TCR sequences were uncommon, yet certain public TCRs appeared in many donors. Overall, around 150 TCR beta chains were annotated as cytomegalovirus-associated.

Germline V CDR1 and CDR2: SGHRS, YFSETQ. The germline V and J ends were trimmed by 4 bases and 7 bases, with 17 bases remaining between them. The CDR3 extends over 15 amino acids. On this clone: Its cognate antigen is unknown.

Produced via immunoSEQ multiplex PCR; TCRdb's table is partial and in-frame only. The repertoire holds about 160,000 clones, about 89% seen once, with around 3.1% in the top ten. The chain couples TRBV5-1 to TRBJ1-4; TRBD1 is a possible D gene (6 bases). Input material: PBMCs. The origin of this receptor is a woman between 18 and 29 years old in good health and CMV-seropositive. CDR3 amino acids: CASSTGTSAGEKLFF. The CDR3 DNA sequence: TGCGCCAGCAGCACTGGGACATCTGCGGGTGAAAAACTGTTTTTT.